A single sample gave rise to the 5 T cell receptor beta chains below, sequenced in a study of T cells after yellow fever vaccination. One entry per CDR3 protein, called by TCRdb with MiXCR from the 5' RACE reads. Among more than 80,000 distinct CDR3 sequences listed, 4.5% to 6% were seen once. The starting material was CD8+ T cells sorted from PBMCs, obtained 10 days after the yellow fever booster vaccination. The receptor source for this set is a man aged 18-30 years who received the YFV17D yellow fever vaccine.

This clonotype was detected only a few times. This chain links TRBV29-1 with TRBJ1-2; D ambiguous. The CDR3 length is 12 residues. With 5 bases removed from V and 8 bases from J, the gap between germline ends came to 15 bases. CDR1 and CDR2 from the germline V gene are SQVTM and ANQGSEA. The DNA of the CDR3 is TGCAGCGTTCCGAGTAGTGTAGGGGGCTACACCTTC. It is translated as CSVPSSVGGYTF.

The chain couples TRBV5-1 to TRBJ2-3, with D tentatively TRBD1 or TRBD2 (6 bases each). Trimming shortened V by 4 bases and J by 6 bases, and 15 bases separated the two germline ends. The V gene's germline CDR1 is SGHRS and CDR2 YFSETQ. CDR3 length: 14 amino acids. CDR3: CASSIGTRGDTQYF. In DNA form, the CDR3 reads TGCGCCAGCAGCATTGGGACACGGGGGGATACGCAGTATTTT. Looking up the rest from reference TRBV5-1 and TRBJ2-3 gives the full variable domain: KAGVTQTPRYLIKTRGQQVTLSCSPISGHRSVSWYQQTPGQGLQFLFEYFSETQRNKGNFPGRFSGRQFSNSRSEMNVSTLELGDSALYLCASSIGTRGDTQYFGPGTRLTVL.

This clonotype turned up a few times. The chain has TRBV7-9 and TRBJ1-2, with a tentative D call TRBD1 (5 bases). Germline V gene data show CDR1 as SEHNR and CDR2 as FQNEAQ (reference sequence). CDR3 length: 15 amino acids. V shed 5 bases and J shed 0 bases, with 13 bases lying between them. CDR3 region: CASSRGSEPNYGYTF. CDR3 nucleotides: TGTGCCAGCAGCCGGGGCTCCGAGCCTAACTATGGCTACACCTTC.

The table lists this clonotype with a few counts. The rearrangement joins TRBV9 to TRBJ2-3; perhaps TRBD2 as D (5 bases). Germline assignment: CDR1 SGDLS and CDR2 YYNGEE. The CDR3 contains 14 residues. V was trimmed by 2 bases and J by 4 bases, leaving 11 bases between them. The CDR3 reads CASSVWETPDTQYF. In DNA, the CDR3 is TGTGCCAGCAGCGTGTGGGAGACCCCAGATACGCAGTATTTT.

This clonotype was detected many times. The chain uses TRBV12-3 or TRBV12-4 and TRBJ2-1; tentatively, D is TRBD2 (6 bases). V was trimmed by 7 bases and J by 4 bases, leaving 14 bases between them. The CDR3 sequence is 14 residues long. CDR3 in amino acids: CASKEGDGYNEQFF. The CDR3 coding sequence is TGTGCCAGCAAGGAGGGTGATGGGTACAATGAGCAGTTCTTC.